A selection of T cell receptor beta chains follows, all from one sample in a study of metastatic and nonmetastatic thyroid tumors. TCRdb reprocessed the PCR reads using MiXCR. The table shows 45,000 or so clones, with 3.5% to 5% occurring only once. Material: blood. These receptors originate from a female donor with papillary thyroid cancer or a benign thyroid nodule (not recorded which). Some clones in this sample may be carry-over from other donors' samples. Each CDR3 is given with its conserved first and last residue.

j_call v_call cdr3_aa
TRBJ2-7 TRBV7-3 CASSIRTGTGSYEQYF
TRBJ1-5 TRBV4-1 CAIFRQPQPQHF
TRBJ1-5 TRBV30 CAWSGGRNQPQHF
TRBJ2-7 TRBV10-2 CASSARTSALYEQYF
TRBJ1-5 TRBV13 CASSLANQPQHF
TRBJ1-4 TRBV19 CASSLGTGFEKLFF
TRBJ1-1 TRBV20-1 CSANPWGGENTEAFF
TRBJ2-1 TRBV6-1 CASKYKASSSKEQFF
TRBJ2-2 TRBV19 CASSTTGAGELFF
TRBJ2-7 TRBV18 CASSPGTEAYEQYF
TRBJ2-3 TRBV12-3/TRBV12-4 CASSLLAGATDTQYF
TRBJ2-3 TRBV24-1 CATSDRSAGVGMDTQYF
TRBJ2-3 TRBV5-8 CASSLDRGSTSFSTDTQYF
TRBJ2-6 TRBV7-2 CASSLIRDRYSGANVLTF
TRBJ2-5 TRBV20-1 CSARDGQELQETQYF
TRBJ2-2 TRBV3-1 CASSLSGTSGLFRELFF
TRBJ1-3 TRBV6-1 CASSELGVGGSGNTIYF
TRBJ2-5 TRBV20-1 CSASSGAVETQYF
TRBJ2-7 TRBV30 CAWRGVGGSYEQYF
TRBJ2-5 TRBV11-2 CASSFVETQYF
TRBJ2-7 TRBV11-2 CASSGQGLAPREQYF
TRBJ1-2 TRBV7-9 CASPAQGTNYGYTF
TRBJ2-1 TRBV3-1 CASSQLENEQFF
TRBJ1-3 TRBV19 CASSTGKSGNTIYF
TRBJ2-7 TRBV28 CASLLLCSPEQYF
TRBJ2-7 TRBV6-1 CASSTRGTAYEQYF
TRBJ2-5 TRBV7-9 CASSTRRASEYQETQYF
TRBJ1-1 TRBV4-1 CASRDHYGAEAFF
TRBJ2-4 TRBV20-1 CSARQGGESIQYF
TRBJ1-1 TRBV9 CASSGGTGGWNTEAFF
TRBJ2-7 TRBV7-9 CASSSMTSGIPRQYF
TRBJ1-6 TRBV5-1 CASSLGTGIVALHF
TRBJ1-3 TRBV19 CASAAGGSTLDEWGGNTIYF
TRBJ2-7 TRBV20-1 CSARPGFGSSYEQYF
TRBJ1-4 TRBV6-1 CASSELRKAEKLFF
TRBJ2-1 TRBV3-1 CASSQSTRKQFF
TRBJ2-5 TRBV6-1 CASAPQAGGMTQYF
TRBJ2-7 TRBV6-1 CASSQTGFPYEQYF
TRBJ1-1 TRBV15 CATSRDRGFAEAFF
TRBJ2-3 TRBV7-8 CASSPRTSGRTDTQYF
TRBJ2-7 TRBV7-2 CASSPSWDRSSYEQYF
TRBJ1-3 TRBV7-2 CASSWRGDKGNTIYF
TRBJ1-2 TRBV6-1 CASRATGNYGYTF
TRBJ1-1 TRBV6-2/TRBV6-3 CASSYSGALNTEAFF
TRBJ2-1 TRBV6-2/TRBV6-3 CASSPDQNNEQFF
TRBJ2-3 TRBV30 CAWSVPGGTQYF
TRBJ1-1 TRBV6-1 CASLGAPSTEAFF
TRBJ1-1 TRBV7-8 CASILGGHGSTEAFF
TRBJ2-1 TRBV27 CASRRGGSYNEQFF
TRBJ1-1 TRBV2 CATLRASTEAFF
TRBJ1-2 TRBV6-5 CASSYSRGTADYTF
TRBJ2-2 TRBV7-3 CALGGWNTGELFF
TRBJ2-3 TRBV6-4 CASSDSEGADTQYF
TRBJ2-7 TRBV27 CASSFSGTSGIEQYF
TRBJ1-6 TRBV6-1 CASSDRFRSSYNSPLHF
TRBJ1-1 TRBV12-5 CARGPGHPGTEAFF
TRBJ2-1 TRBV12-3/TRBV12-4 CASTLGAFRDREYNEQFF